Listed below are T cell receptor beta chains from one sample, sequenced in a study of T cells in Graves' hyperthyroidism and ophthalmopathy. From the multiplex PCR reads, TCRdb called clonotypes with MiXCR, one entry per CDR3 protein. Seen here are 500,000 or so distinct CDR3 sequences, over 15% observed once, and the top ten hold 15% to 20%. Sequencing was carried out using blood. These receptors all come from a woman aged 18-30 years with Graves' ophthalmopathy. CDR3s include the opening cysteine and the closing phenylalanine or tryptophan. Expanded clones get a size class; other rows say once, few or many, or leave the size out.

V: TRBV9
J: TRBJ2-1
size: .
CDR3: CASSVAGRPYDEQFF

V: TRBV10-3
J: TRBJ2-1
size: many
CDR3: CAIRPSGSLNEQFF

V: TRBV10-3
J: TRBJ2-7
size: many
CDR3: CAISGTGGSSYEQYF

V: TRBV3-1
J: TRBJ1-2
size: many
CDR3: CASSQGNRGYTF

V: TRBV15
J: TRBJ1-1
size: .
CDR3: CATSRDPMGTTEAFF

V: TRBV11-2
J: TRBJ2-1
size: many
CDR3: CASSLSGRQQGMNEQFF

V: TRBV11-2
J: TRBJ2-5
size: medium-sized
CDR3: CASSPPGQGVGRETQYF

V: TRBV20-1
J: TRBJ2-3
size: .
CDR3: CSAGSGLAGGLGTDTQYF

V: TRBV20-1
J: TRBJ2-7
size: few
CDR3: CSARVPVSYEQYF

V: TRBV9
J: TRBJ2-3
size: .
CDR3: CASSVAAGVADTQYF

V: TRBV7-8
J: TRBJ2-7
size: many
CDR3: CASSLVNEQYF

V: TRBV5-5
J: TRBJ2-3
size: few
CDR3: CASSLAFWDTQYF

V: TRBV28
J: TRBJ2-1
size: many
CDR3: CASSHVKLSSYNEQFF

V: TRBV29-1
J: TRBJ2-3
size: .
CDR3: CSVGSGWGSTDTQYF

V: TRBV9
J: TRBJ2-3
size: many
CDR3: CASSVVEPDTQYF

V: TRBV9
J: TRBJ2-7
size: .
CDR3: CASSPHAGGRGSYEQYF

V: TRBV24-1
J: TRBJ2-3
size: .
CDR3: CATSDFTGTGGAPTSPDTQYF

V: TRBV27
J: TRBJ2-5
size: .
CDR3: CASSLSRDISLETQYF

V: TRBV6-2/TRBV6-3
J: TRBJ2-1
size: many
CDR3: CASIYDGNSYNEQFF

V: TRBV2
J: TRBJ2-1
size: many
CDR3: CASSESGTSGGDSYNEQFF

V: TRBV6-2/TRBV6-3
J: TRBJ2-2
size: many
CDR3: CASTKDNRVLLRGRNTGELFF

V: TRBV28
J: TRBJ2-1
size: many
CDR3: CASSLFNRQAAYNEQFF

V: TRBV28
J: TRBJ2-1
size: .
CDR3: CASTGELAGGHNEQFF

V: TRBV28
J: TRBJ1-5
size: many
CDR3: CASSLPGQNQPQHF

V: TRBV25-1
J: TRBJ1-2
size: few
CDR3: CASSFGGSDYGYTF

V: TRBV14
J: TRBJ2-5
size: few
CDR3: CASSLYRDSETQYF

V: TRBV19
J: TRBJ2-1
size: .
CDR3: CASSIASRINYNEQFF

V: TRBV7-2
J: TRBJ2-2
size: .
CDR3: CASSLAGTSRTGELFF

V: TRBV7-9
J: TRBJ2-1
size: few
CDR3: CASSLLPGLAGSSYNEQFF

V: TRBV28
J: TRBJ2-5
size: many
CDR3: CASSKRVTQYF

V: TRBV30
J: TRBJ1-5
size: many
CDR3: CAWSPRENQPQHF

V: TRBV12-3/TRBV12-4
J: TRBJ1-1
size: many
CDR3: CASSLRRIGEAFF

V: TRBV7-2
J: TRBJ2-3
size: many
CDR3: CASSPPVGVAGTDTQYF

V: TRBV24-1
J: TRBJ2-3
size: many
CDR3: CATSDSGLAYTDTQYF

V: TRBV27
J: TRBJ2-3
size: .
CDR3: CASKVAGGSKTDTQYF

V: TRBV7-9
J: TRBJ2-5
size: few
CDR3: CASSLRLGDSLYQETQYF

V: TRBV30
J: TRBJ2-3
size: few
CDR3: CAWSTIAGYTDTQYF

V: TRBV5-1
J: TRBJ1-2
size: many
CDR3: CASSYGQGRTNYGYTF

V: TRBV19
J: TRBJ1-1
size: .
CDR3: CASSIGGGASTEAFF

V: TRBV6-1
J: TRBJ1-2
size: many
CDR3: CASSERAGGASNYGYTF

V: TRBV6-5
J: TRBJ1-2
size: many
CDR3: CASSYSRQGGYGYTF

V: TRBV7-3
J: TRBJ2-3
size: few
CDR3: CASSYVGTGGADTQYF

V: TRBV6-1
J: TRBJ1-2
size: many
CDR3: CASRSPGYRVVDGYTF